One T cell receptor (beta chain) is described in this entry. The target antigen is unknown. The entry originates in a study of cytomegalovirus exposure and HLA in healthy donors. Study information: Early released data had around 88 million unique TCRs, all coming from HLA-typed donors. Study-level findings and limits: Most subjects had HLA-A and HLA-B alleles reportedly predicted accurately by TCR beta sequences. In an earlier analysis, most TCR beta V segments were productive about 87% or about 30% of the time.

The PCR employed 60 Vbeta primers together with 13 Jbeta primers. Assay: immunoSEQ multiplex PCR; the TCRdb copy retains only in-frame clones and omits some. The profile shows 150,000 to 200,000 clones, 79% of them singletons. The CDR3 is 17 residues long. Germline loops: CDR1 MDHEN, CDR2 SYDVKM. Germline trimming cut 5 bases from V and 5 bases from J; bases unmatched to any gene: 12. The gene calls are TRBV28 and TRBJ2-4; 10 bases agree with TRBD2. The sample was PBMCs. This clonotype was sampled from a woman aged 45-60 years in good health and CMV-seronegative. The CDR3 DNA reads as TGTGCCAGCAGTCGATTGGTGGCTAGCGGGAGACAAAACATTCAGTACTTC. Translating gives CASSRLVASGRQNIQYF. Full variable domain (remainder filled in from reference TRBV28 and TRBJ2-4): DVKVTQSSRYLVKRTGEKVFLECVQDMDHENMFWYRQDPGLGLRLIYFSYDVKMKEKGDIPEGYSVSREKKERFSLILESASTNQTSMYLCASSRLVASGRQNIQYFGAGTRLSVL.